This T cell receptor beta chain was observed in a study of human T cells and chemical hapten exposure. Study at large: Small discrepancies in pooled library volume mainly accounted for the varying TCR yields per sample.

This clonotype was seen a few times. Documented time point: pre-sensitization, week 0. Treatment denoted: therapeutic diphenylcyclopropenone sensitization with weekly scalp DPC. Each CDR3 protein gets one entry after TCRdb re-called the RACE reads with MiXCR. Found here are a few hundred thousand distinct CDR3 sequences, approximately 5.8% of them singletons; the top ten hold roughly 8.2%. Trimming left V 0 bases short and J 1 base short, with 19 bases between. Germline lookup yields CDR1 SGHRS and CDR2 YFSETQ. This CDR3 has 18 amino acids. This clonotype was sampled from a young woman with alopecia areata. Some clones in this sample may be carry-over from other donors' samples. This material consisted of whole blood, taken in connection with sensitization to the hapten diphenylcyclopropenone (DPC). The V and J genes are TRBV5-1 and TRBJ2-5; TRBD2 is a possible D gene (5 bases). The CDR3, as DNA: TGCGCCAGCAGCTTGGAGGAAGGCAGCGGAGAATTCCAAGAGACCCAGTACTTC. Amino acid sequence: CASSLEEGSGEFQETQYF. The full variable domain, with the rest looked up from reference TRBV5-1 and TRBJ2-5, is KAGVTQTPRYLIKTRGQQVTLSCSPISGHRSVSWYQQTPGQGLQFLFEYFSETQRNKGNFPGRFSGRQFSNSRSEMNVSTLELGDSALYLCASSLEEGSGEFQETQYFGPGTRLLVL.